The clone carrying this T cell receptor (beta chain) was seen a single time. The data are from a study of T cell responses to AZD1222 COVID-19 vaccine. Per the germline V gene, CDR1 is SNHLY and CDR2 is FYNNEI. J gave up 5 bases and V 0 bases, and 5 bases lay outside the gene matches. The CDR3 covers 15 residues. Here immunoSEQ multiplex PCR was the method, and the copy in TCRdb shows in-frame clones only, minus some. The repertoire holds approximately 180,000 clones, with about 90% as singletons. Material: peripheral blood, obtained on day 0 of AZD1222 vaccination. The sequence derives from an adult in good health. The chain uses TRBV2 and TRBJ2-5; 8 bases match TRBD2. The CDR3 protein is CASSEAPAGGETQYF. The CDR3 DNA reads TGTGCCAGCAGTGAAGCGCCTGCGGGGGGCGAGACCCAGTACTTC.